These 26 T cell receptor beta chains share one sample of origin, sequenced in a study of shared clonotypes between healthy human individuals. Assay: immunoSEQ multiplex PCR; the TCRdb copy retains only in-frame clones and omits some. The sample carries about 750,000 clones, about 92% recorded once. Cells designated naive CD8 were CD45RO-negative and were positively selected for CCR7, with terminally differentiated effector memory CD45RA+ cells excluded. The sequenced sample was naive CD8+ T cells sorted from blood. The receptors shown here come from a man between 25 and 39 years old in good health.

The chain joins TRBV7-2 to TRBJ2-1; the match to TRBD2 covers 7 bases. Germline-derived CDR1 and CDR2 are SGHTA and FQGNSA. The CDR3 covers 18 residues. The V segment lost 3 bases and the J segment 4 bases; nucleotides outside the gene matches: 15. CDR3: CASSFLQVYLGGYNEQFF. CDR3 nucleotide sequence: TGTGCCAGCAGCTTCTTACAAGTTTATTTGGGGGGGTACAATGAGCAGTTCTTC.

The chain is built from TRBV14 and TRBJ2-1, with D possibly being TRBD1 (6 bases). V shed 0 bases and J shed 10 bases, with 16 bases lying between them. The CDR3 length is 15 residues. CDR1 and CDR2 from the germline V gene are SGHDN and FVKESK. CDR3 loop: CASSQDYRGGREQFF. In DNA form, the CDR3 reads TGTGCCAGCAGCCAAGATTACAGAGGGGGAAGAGAGCAGTTCTTC.

This clone was detected only a few times. The chain couples TRBV2 to TRBJ1-2, with D possibly matching TRBD1 (6 bases). This CDR3 spans 13 amino acids. CDR1 and CDR2 (germline): SNHLY, FYNNEI. V gave up 4 bases and J gave up 5 bases, with 11 bases separating them. CDR3 nucleotides: TGTGCCAGCAGTGGTTACAGGGATTATGGCTACACCTTC. Protein: CASSGYRDYGYTF.

The chain recombines TRBV6-5 with TRBJ1-1, with D hard to call. CDR1 and CDR2 from the germline V gene are MNHEY and SVGAGI. V lost 3 bases to trimming and J lost 1 base, with 9 bases between them. The CDR3 covers 14 residues. DNA of the CDR3: TGTGCCAGCAGTTATAAGGGATCGAACACTGAAGCTTTCTTT. Amino acids: CASSYKGSNTEAFF.

This rearrangement joins TRBV5-1 to TRBJ2-3, with D unclear. The ends were cut back, 0 bases at V and 6 bases at J, with 14 bases in the middle. The germline gives CDR1 SGHRS, CDR2 YFSETQ. CDR3 size: 15 residues. CDR3 loop: CASSLEGTYGDTQYF. In DNA form, the CDR3 reads TGCGCCAGCAGCTTGGAGGGCACCTATGGGGATACGCAGTATTTT.

CDR3 sequence reads: CASSNGLSTSRYEQYF. The CDR3 nucleotides read TGCGCCAGCAGCAACGGACTCTCGACTAGTCGCTACGAGCAGTACTTC. V is TRBV5-1 and J is TRBJ2-7; TRBD2 might be the D (6 bases). This CDR3 contains 16 residues. V was clipped by 4 bases and J by 3 bases, with 20 bases between them. Germline assignment: CDR1 SGHRS and CDR2 YFSETQ.

The chain recombines TRBV27 with TRBJ2-7, with no clear D. Germline assignment: CDR1 MNHEY and CDR2 SMNVEV (reference sequence). This CDR3 has 14 amino acids. V was cut by 1 base and J by 3 bases, with 10 bases left in between. This CDR3 reads CASSLYQNYYEQYF. CDR3 sequence (DNA): TGTGCCAGCAGTTTATATCAAAACTACTACGAGCAGTACTTC.

The chain carries TRBV6-6 and TRBJ1-1; TRBD1 might be the D (5 bases). CDR1 MNHNY and CDR2 SVGAGI come from the germline V gene (reference sequence). This CDR3 contains 14 residues. V gave up 5 bases and J gave up 2 bases, with 12 bases separating them. In DNA form, the CDR3 reads TGTGCCAGCAGTCCCGGGACGGTCAACACTGAAGCTTTCTTT. Encoded protein: CASSPGTVNTEAFF.

This chain joins TRBV28 and TRBJ1-2; D is possibly TRBD1 (5 bases). Germline assignment: CDR1 MDHEN and CDR2 SYDVKM. Trimming took off 2 bases at V and 6 bases at J, with 34 bases between the two ends. The CDR3 is made up of 21 amino acids. CDR3 loop: CASSLISLRTYANGHVDGYTF. The CDR3 DNA is TGTGCCAGCAGTTTAATTAGCCTTCGGACTTACGCGAATGGACACGTGGATGGCTACACCTTC.

This clone was observed a few times. The V and J genes are TRBV2 and TRBJ2-7; TRBD1 matches at 7 bases. Germline V gene data show CDR1 as SNHLY and CDR2 as FYNNEI. Trimming removed 8 bases from V and 7 bases from J; junction bases left unmatched: 8. This CDR3 spans 12 amino acids. The CDR3 sequence is CASEGGGLEQYF. The CDR3 bases are TGTGCCAGCGAAGGGGGCGGCCTTGAGCAGTACTTC.

With regard to this clone: This sample includes further DNA sequences coding for the same CDR3. The gene calls are TRBV6-6 and TRBJ2-7; D is uncertain. Per germline, CDR1 MNHNY and CDR2 SVGAGI (reference sequence). This CDR3 contains 12 residues. Trimming stripped 0 bases from V and 4 bases from J, with 4 bases between. CDR3 in amino acids: CASSYSSYEQYF. In DNA form, the CDR3 reads TGTGCCAGCAGTTACTCGAGTTACGAGCAGTACTTC.

The rearrangement joins TRBV7-9 to TRBJ2-5; 7 bases are a match to TRBD2. There are 11 residues in the CDR3. Trimming cost V 11 bases and J 1 base; bases outside gene matches: 1. Germline V CDR1 and CDR2: SEHNR, FQNEAQ (reference sequence). The CDR3 DNA is TGTGCCGGCGGGGGCCAAGAGACCCAGTACTTC. Residues: CAGGGQETQYF.

The chain combines TRBV25-1 with TRBJ2-1, with D perhaps being TRBD1 or TRBD2 (6 bases each). Trimming stripped 10 bases from V and 9 bases from J, with 13 bases between. The CDR3 covers 11 residues. CDR1 and CDR2 (germline): MGHDK, SYGVNS. Here the CDR3 reads CATQGGREQFF. In DNA form, the CDR3 reads TGTGCCACCCAAGGGGGGCGTGAGCAGTTCTTC.

Turning to this clone: The same CDR3 arises from other DNA sequences in this sample as well. The rearrangement uses TRBV7-9 and TRBJ2-7; D is perhaps TRBD1 or TRBD2 (7 bases each). V lost 6 bases to trimming and J lost 5 bases, with 20 bases between them. Germline CDR1 reads SEHNR; CDR2 reads FQNEAQ (reference sequence). The CDR3 is made up of 15 amino acids. The CDR3 DNA sequence: TGTGCCAGCAGTCCAGGGAGGGGGCGACCCAACGAGCAGTACTTC. Its translation: CASSPGRGRPNEQYF.

The CDR3: CASSSGLAGGNEQFF. CDR3 nucleotide sequence: TGTGCCAGCAGTTCGGGACTAGCGGGAGGGAATGAGCAGTTCTTC. The gene calls are TRBV2 and TRBJ2-1; 16 bases line up with TRBD2. The V gene end was trimmed by 5 bases and the J gene end by 7 bases; junction bases not matched to a gene: 2. The CDR3 consists of 15 residues. Germline CDR1 SNHLY, CDR2 FYNNEI.

This chain links TRBV19 with TRBJ2-1, with D perhaps matching TRBD1 (7 bases). The V gene lost 0 bases and the J gene lost 2 bases, with 8 bases spanning the gap. Germline V CDR1 and CDR2: LNHDA, SQIVND (reference sequence). The CDR3 extends over 15 amino acids. CDR3 residues: CASSIDRGAYNEQFF. CDR3 DNA: TGTGCCAGTAGTATAGACAGGGGGGCCTACAATGAGCAGTTCTTC.

The rearrangement joins TRBV2 to TRBJ1-2, with 10 bases identical to TRBD1. Germline CDR1 is SNHLY and CDR2 is FYNNEI. The junction had 6 bases not matched to a gene; V was cut back by 1 base and J by 4 bases. CDR3 length equals 16 residues. The DNA for the CDR3 is TGTGCCAGCAGTGAAGGGACAGGGGGGAGCGGCTATGGCTACACCTTC. Protein: CASSEGTGGSGYGYTF.

The gene calls are TRBV27 and TRBJ2-7; D is undetermined. Trimming removed 2 bases at V and 3 bases at J, with 11 bases between. Per the germline V gene, CDR1 is MNHEY and CDR2 is SMNVEV (reference sequence). The CDR3 loop spans 14 amino acids. The CDR3 protein is CASSLAAGLYEQYF. Here the CDR3 DNA reads TGTGCCAGCAGTTTAGCCGCAGGTCTCTACGAGCAGTACTTC.

V is TRBV10-3 and J is TRBJ2-4, with D possibly matching TRBD1 (6 bases). Germline assignment: CDR1 ENHRY and CDR2 SYGVKD. Deletions cut 4 bases from V and 0 bases from J, with 13 bases between. This CDR3 is 16 amino acids long. The CDR3 sequence: CAISGGGSLAKNIQYF. The CDR3 nucleotides read TGTGCCATCAGTGGAGGGGGATCCTTAGCCAAAAACATTCAGTACTTC.

This sequence joins TRBV27 and TRBJ2-1; possible D gene TRBD2, 6 bases. V shed 5 bases and J shed 4 bases, with 15 bases lying between them. Germline V gene lookup returns CDR1 MNHEY and CDR2 SMNVEV (reference sequence). This CDR3 region has 15 residues. The CDR3 DNA follows: TGTGCCAGCAGTCCCCGTCTAGCGCCATACAATGAGCAGTTCTTC. Amino acids: CASSPRLAPYNEQFF.

Details on this clone: The sample carries other DNA sequences with the same CDR3. The rearrangement joins TRBV9 to TRBJ1-1; D is perhaps TRBD1 (6 bases). V lost 0 bases and J 1 base, leaving 10 bases between the germline ends. The CDR3 has 15 amino acids. Per germline, CDR1 SGDLS and CDR2 YYNGEE. CDR3 coding DNA: TGTGCCAGCAGCGTAGGGGCGGGGGCGAACACTGAAGCTTTCTTT. Amino acids: CASSVGAGANTEAFF.

V is TRBV18 and J is TRBJ2-5, with D possibly matching TRBD1 (5 bases). Trimming removed 0 bases from V and 5 bases from J, with 10 bases in between. CDR3 length: 14 residues. Germline lookup yields CDR1 KGHSH and CDR2 LQKENI. The CDR3 nucleotides read TGTGCCAGCTCACCACCGACAGCTCGGGAGACCCAGTACTTC. Translated: CASSPPTARETQYF.

V usage is TRBV5-1 and J usage is TRBJ2-7; maybe TRBD1 (5 bases). The V end was cut by 4 bases, the J end by 4 bases, with 15 bases between. Germline V lookup: CDR1 SGHRS, CDR2 YFSETQ. The length of the CDR3 is 14 residues. The DNA of the CDR3 is TGCGCCAGCAGCCCCGGAGTAGCAGGGTACGAGCAGTACTTC. This sequence encodes CASSPGVAGYEQYF. The full variable domain, rest sourced from reference TRBV5-1 and TRBJ2-7, is KAGVTQTPRYLIKTRGQQVTLSCSPISGHRSVSWYQQTPGQGLQFLFEYFSETQRNKGNFPGRFSGRQFSNSRSEMNVSTLELGDSALYLCASSPGVAGYEQYFGPGTRLTVT.

The chain joins TRBV11-2 to TRBJ2-5, with 9 bases identical to TRBD2. Germline trimming cut 3 bases from V and 4 bases from J; bases unmatched to any gene: 18. Per germline, CDR1 SGHAT and CDR2 FQNNGV. There are 19 residues in the CDR3. The CDR3 is CASSFQGLARTNSGETQYF. The CDR3 DNA reads as TGTGCCAGCAGCTTTCAAGGACTAGCGAGAACAAATTCAGGAGAGACCCAGTACTTC.

Concerning this clone itself: The same CDR3 is also encoded by other DNA sequences in this sample. The chain is built from TRBV12-5 and TRBJ1-1, with no clear D. Germline CDR1 LGHNT, CDR2 FRNRAP. Trimming stripped 1 base from V and 4 bases from J, with 7 bases between. The CDR3 length is 13 residues. The CDR3 nucleotides read TGTGCTAGTGGTTTGGGTGGGAGCACTGAAGCTTTCTTT. This codes for CASGLGGSTEAFF.

The chain joins TRBV7-9 to TRBJ2-7, with 11 nucleotides matching TRBD2. V was clipped by 5 bases and J by 6 bases; unmatched bases: 6. Germline CDR1 SEHNR, CDR2 FQNEAQ (reference sequence). The CDR3 is 14 amino acids. CDR3: CASSPTSGTAEQYF. The CDR3, as DNA: TGTGCCAGCAGCCCGACTAGCGGGACTGCCGAGCAGTACTTC.